This entry describes one TCR beta chain. This clonotype has a handful of counts. No antigen is known for it. Per-base qualities were not stored, and no clone one base away is much larger. TCR cDNA was synthesized by 5'RACE template switching, through which a universal primer site and unique molecular identifiers were introduced. Priming for cDNA synthesis came from both the TCR alpha and TCR beta constant segments. Libraries were amplified in two PCR steps, with sample barcodes and sequencing adapters added in the second step. Sequencing of the libraries was done on either Illumina HiSeq 2500 (2x100 bp) or NovaSeq (2x150 bp). The study's own analysis went as follows. MIGEC was used to demultiplex reads and collapse the reads into UMI consensus sequences, and MiXCR was used for V(D)J alignment. Clonotypes responding to the vaccine were identified with edgeR on replicate PBMC samples, with the criteria of FDR below 0.01 and a log2 fold change above 5 up to day 15. CD4 or CD8 identity was assigned to each bulk clonotype according to whether the clonotype was present at higher abundance in the sequenced CD4 repertoire or the sequenced CD8 repertoire. The public reads were reprocessed in TCRdb via fastp at Q25 and MiXCR, keeping in-frame beta chains. Duplicate CDR3 protein sequences are folded into a single record with the most common DNA and genes. The V and J calls reflect TCRdb's pipeline rather than the authors' work. A total of about 75,000 distinct CDR3 sequences appear in this sample, around 7.8% of them only once. Of the sample, more than 25% falls within the top ten clones.

The source of the sample is a study of T cells after yellow fever vaccination (dated by TCRdb to about 2019). In terms of the full investigation: Libraries from fractions with low cell numbers were prepared with the SMART-Seq v4 Ultra Low Input RNA kit. Blood was collected at multiple timepoints before and after primary and secondary immunization, and bulk PBMC replicates and cell subsets were isolated. Bulk TCR alpha and beta repertoires were sequenced longitudinally to track T-cell clones before and after primary and booster YFV17D yellow fever vaccination. Two healthy male donors, one aged 18 to 29 and one aged 30 to 40 years, made up the cohort. Overall study outcomes, separate from this receptor: Most clones expanded after primary vaccination (about 95% of CD4 and roughly 88% of CD8) were re-detected after the booster, suggesting that broad memory maintenance occurred. The study included only a couple of donors, which limits how far the findings can be generalized. Compared with the primary T-cell response, the secondary T-cell response was faster but weaker, reaching its peak on day 5 rather than on day 15. A small fraction of clonotypes showed up in both the CD4 and CD8 compartments, probably as a result of convergent recombination. FACS-sorted repertoires could contain abundant contaminating clonotypes from the bulk population, so computational filtering was required.

The treatment or condition tag for this specimen amounts to: live attenuated yellow fever vaccine strain. A standard Ficoll-Paque protocol was used to isolate PBMCs from peripheral blood. CD4 and CD8 T-cell fractions were isolated with Dynabeads CD4 and CD8 positive selection kits. TriZol was used to extract RNA from bulk PBMCs, from CD4 and CD8 fractions, and from dextramer-positive and dextramer-negative fractions. This specimen consisted of CD8+ T cells sorted from PBMCs, obtained approximately 11 days after the first yellow fever vaccination. The receptor comes from a man in his late teens or twenties who received the YFV17D yellow fever vaccine.

At the DNA level, the sequence is TGTGCCAGCAGCCAAGCTAGCGGGGGGAGGAATGAGCAGTTCTTC. Translated, this gives CASSQASGGRNEQFF. This chain joins TRBV3-1 to TRBJ2-1, with 11 middle bases fitting TRBD2. V loses 1 base at its end and J loses 7 bases; junction bases beyond the gene matches: 3. Including cysteine and phenylalanine, the CDR3 has 15 amino acids. The kept DNA is CDR3 alone, 45 bases in frame from the first base. The germline V gene (reference sequence) specifies LGHDT as CDR1 and YNNKEL as CDR2.